This T cell receptor (beta chain) is drawn from a study of T cells after yellow fever vaccination. Looking at the study overall: In the case of low-cell-number fractions, SMART-Seq v4 Ultra Low Input was used for preparation. Study findings and constraints: Peaking faster, on day 5 versus 15, the secondary response was nonetheless weaker. Contamination by abundant bulk-population clonotypes could be present in FACS-sorted repertoires.

Note on this clonotype: The antigen remains unidentified.

The 5'RACE template-switching step produced TCR cDNA and added a universal primer site and UMIs. Using its own MiXCR run on the 5' RACE reads, TCRdb lists one record per CDR3 protein. The sample lists about 320,000 distinct CDR3 sequences, roughly 10% occurring once. The TCR originated in a man younger than 35 who received the YFV17D yellow fever vaccine. The sequenced sample was CD4+ T cells sorted from PBMCs, obtained 45 days after the yellow fever booster vaccination.

This chain's CDR3 is CASSSPRGGDKNTEAFF. The DNA for the CDR3 is TGCGCCAGCAGCTCGCCGCGCGGGGGTGACAAAAACACTGAAGCTTTCTTT. The gene calls are TRBV5-1 and TRBJ1-1, with D possibly TRBD1 on 5 matching bases. The CDR3 has 17 residues. CDR1 is SGHRS, CDR2 YFSETQ, per germline. V was clipped by 3 bases and J by 2 bases, with 20 bases between them.